The 19 T cell receptor beta chains given below trace back to one sample, sequenced in a study of blood T cell repertoires in COVID-19. Only in-frame clones appear in the TCRdb table, and some are missing; sequencing was by immunoSEQ multiplex PCR. The sample lists under 200,000 clones; approximately 80% were seen once. Specimen: peripheral blood. The receptors stem from a human donor in a cohort sampled during active COVID-19.

This CDR3 reads CATSPAGLQETQYF. The CDR3 nucleotides read TGTGCCACCTCTCCAGCGGGACTCCAAGAGACCCAGTACTTC. V and J are TRBV19 and TRBJ2-5; 7 bases fit TRBD2. J lost 1 base, V lost 10 bases, and 9 bases had no gene match. The CDR3 spans 14 residues. Germline assignment: CDR1 LNHDA and CDR2 SQIVND (reference sequence).

The chain links TRBV29-1 to TRBJ1-1; D perhaps matches TRBD1 (5 bases). The CDR3 has 10 amino acids. Trimming pared 7 bases from V and 11 bases from J, leaving 14 bases between. The germline gives CDR1 SQVTM, CDR2 ANQGSEA. The CDR3 loop reads CSAQAPGAFF. CDR3 DNA sequence: TGCAGCGCACAGGCGCCGGGTGCTTTCTTT.

The chain uses TRBV21-1 and TRBJ2-3; TRBD2 was called by the table and not checked on the DNA. TRBV21-1 is annotated as a pseudogene. This CDR3 is 17 amino acids long. The CDR3 loop is CASSHHDGRENQDTQYF. The CDR3 bases are TGTGCCAGCAGCCACCACGACGGGCGGGAGAATCAAGATACGCAGTATTTT.

The chain employs TRBV3-1 (or the pseudogene TRBV3-2) and TRBJ1-6; 7 positions match TRBD1. The germline V gene encodes CDR1 LGHDT and CDR2 YNNKEL (reference sequence). The ends lost 3 bases at V and 8 bases at J; junction bases unmatched: 4. The CDR3 consists of 14 residues. The DNA for the CDR3 is TGTGCCAGCAGCCAGGGAGACAGGGATTCACCCCTCCACTTT. Translated, it gives CASSQGDRDSPLHF.

J is TRBJ2-1 and V is TRBV27; 12 bases line up with TRBD2. The CDR3 runs to 15 residues. V shed 7 bases and J 4 bases; nucleotides not matched to a gene: 5. Germline V CDR1 and CDR2: MNHEY, SMNVEV (reference sequence). CDR3 DNA sequence: TGTGCCAGCACCCTACTAGCGGGAGGTTACAATGAGCAGTTCTTC. Translating it yields CASTLLAGGYNEQFF.

In its sample, this clone was seen once. V and J are TRBV19 and TRBJ1-1; 10 bases line up with TRBD1. The V gene end was trimmed by 4 bases and the J gene end by 1 base; junction bases not matched to a gene: 6. The CDR3 contains 16 residues. Germline CDR1 and CDR2: LNHDA and SQIVND (reference sequence). The CDR3 loop reads CASSTRTGGPNTEAFF. CDR3 nucleotide sequence: TGTGCCAGTAGTACCAGGACAGGGGGGCCGAACACTGAAGCTTTCTTT.

The rearrangement joins TRBV10-3 to TRBJ2-1; TRBD2 agrees at 8 bases. CDR1 and CDR2 from the germline V gene are ENHRY and SYGVKD. The CDR3 consists of 14 residues. The J segment lost 0 bases and the V segment lost 9 bases, leaving 4 bases of the junction unmatched. The CDR3 DNA follows: TGTGCCATTACTAGCGGAAGCTCCTACAATGAGCAGTTCTTC. Amino acid sequence: CAITSGSSYNEQFF.

V usage is TRBV7-2 and J usage is TRBJ1-4; 7 bases map to TRBD1. Germline trimming cut 3 bases from V and 4 bases from J; bases unmatched to any gene: 5. This CDR3 spans 15 amino acids. Germline-derived CDR1 and CDR2 are SGHTA and FQGNSA. CDR3 protein: CASSLTGLGNEKLFF. The CDR3 coding sequence is TGTGCCAGCAGCTTGACAGGGCTCGGTAATGAAAAACTGTTTTTT.

This clone showed up just a few times. CDR3 DNA: TGTGCCATCAGTGAGTCGGGACAGACCATGAACACTGAAGCTTTCTTT. Its translation: CAISESGQTMNTEAFF. The V call is TRBV10-3, the J call TRBJ1-1; TRBD1 matches at 7 bases. The CDR3 consists of 16 residues. CDR1 ENHRY and CDR2 SYGVKD come from the germline V gene. The J segment lost 0 bases and the V segment lost 0 bases, leaving 4 bases of the junction unmatched.

This clone was seen a handful of times. This sequence joins TRBV7-9 and TRBJ2-1, with 10 positions matching TRBD2. With 4 bases clipped from V and 9 bases from J, the junction kept 12 bases outside the gene matches. This CDR3 contains 16 residues. In germline, CDR1 is SEHNR, CDR2 FQNEAQ (reference sequence). CDR3 sequence (DNA): TGTGCCAGCAGCTCCTATGAGCGGGAGGGCCGTCCTGAGCAGTTCTTC. It specifies CASSSYEREGRPEQFF.

The chain employs TRBV5-1 and TRBJ2-7; 8 bases fit TRBD1. Trimming took 4 bases from V and 6 from J; bases not matched to a gene: 6. The length of the CDR3 is 13 residues. Germline CDR1 reads SGHRS; CDR2 reads YFSETQ. CDR3 bases: TGCGCCAGCAGCCCGGGACAGGCGGGCGAGCAGTACTTC. Encoded protein: CASSPGQAGEQYF.

The V call is TRBV5-1, the J call TRBJ2-7, with 8 bases that match TRBD1. Trimming cost V 4 bases and J 0 bases; bases outside gene matches: 3. Germline lookup yields CDR1 SGHRS and CDR2 YFSETQ. The CDR3 is 14 amino acids. The CDR3 DNA reads as TGCGCCAGCAGCGCCGGACAGGGCTCCTACGAGCAGTACTTC. This sequence encodes CASSAGQGSYEQYF.

The chain carries TRBV5-4 and TRBJ2-3, with a possible D match to TRBD2 (6 bases). The CDR3 is 15 amino acids. V dropped 3 bases and J dropped 1 base, with 12 bases sitting between them. Germline CDR1 reads SGHNT; CDR2 reads YYREEE (reference sequence). The CDR3 here is CASSSAGIGTDTQYF. CDR3 nucleotide sequence: TGTGCCAGCAGCTCCGCGGGGATCGGCACAGATACGCAGTATTTT.

The chain combines TRBV28 with TRBJ1-3; tentative D call: TRBD1 (6 bases). Trimming cost V 11 bases and J 3 bases, with 14 bases left between them. From germline, CDR1 is MDHEN and CDR2 SYDVKM. The CDR3 sequence is 13 residues long. The chain's CDR3 is CAGPQGLGNTIYF. DNA of the CDR3: TGTGCCGGACCACAGGGTCTTGGAAACACCATATATTTT.

This clone has only a few counts. CDR3 protein: CASSLADRGPYEQYF. CDR3 coding DNA: TGTGCCAGCAGCTTAGCGGACAGGGGGCCCTACGAGCAGTACTTC. The chain carries TRBV11-2 and TRBJ2-7; 11 nucleotides match TRBD1. Trimming cost V 1 base and J 2 bases; bases outside gene matches: 1. Germline V lookup: CDR1 SGHAT, CDR2 FQNNGV. This CDR3 is built from 15 residues.

This chain joins TRBV6-2 or TRBV6-3 and TRBJ2-3; TRBD1 might be the D (5 bases). Trimming left V 2 bases short and J 6 bases short, with 27 bases between. Germline CDR1 and CDR2: MNHEY and SVGEGT. The CDR3 contains 19 residues. The CDR3: CASSYPSLPLDNTEDTQYF. CDR3 DNA sequence: TGTGCCAGCAGTTACCCCTCCTTACCCCTGGACAACACCGAGGATACGCAGTATTTT.

This clone has more than one count but fewer than ten. CDR3 sequence reads: CASSQDRTRFSGNTIYF. CDR3 nucleotides: TGTGCCAGCAGCCAAGACCGGACTCGGTTCTCTGGAAACACCATATATTTT. The rearrangement uses TRBV4-2 and TRBJ1-3, with D unresolved. This CDR3 is built from 17 residues. From germline, CDR1 is LGHNA and CDR2 YNFKEQ. V dropped 0 bases and J dropped 0 bases, with 12 bases sitting between them.

V is TRBV4-3 and J is TRBJ1-1; TRBD1 matches at 9 bases. The junction had 6 bases not matched to a gene; V was cut back by 1 base and J by 0 bases. The CDR3 consists of 17 residues. Germline V CDR1 and CDR2: LGHNA, YSLEER. In DNA, the CDR3 is TGCGCCAGCAGCCAAGGAACAGGGGGCAAAATGAACACTGAAGCTTTCTTT. This sequence encodes CASSQGTGGKMNTEAFF.

This chain connects TRBV19 to TRBJ2-2, with 7 nucleotides matching TRBD1. The CDR3 has 20 amino acids. The germline CDR1 and CDR2 sequences are LNHDA and SQIVND (reference sequence). V shed 4 bases, J shed 0 bases, and the junction held 17 bases outside the gene matches. The CDR3, as DNA: TGTGCCAGTAGTACCCTCAGGGGGTACCTTTCCCGCGCGAACACCGGGGAGCTGTTTTTT. It codes for CASSTLRGYLSRANTGELFF.